Listed here is a single T cell receptor (beta chain). Its target is not known. The sample is drawn from a study of chemoradiotherapy in HPV16-positive cancers. Findings and caveats of the study: For HPV16-positive patients, expanding HPV-responsive T cells associated with longer recurrence-free survival. The functional HPV-specific definition rests on just two HPV16-positive patients. Non-HPV-specific T cells did not expand in tumors during treatment, whereas candidate HPV-specific clones and E7-related motifs did.

Assay: immunoSEQ multiplex PCR; the TCRdb copy retains only in-frame clones and omits some. The sample lists 20,000 to 25,000 clones; around 88% were seen once. This CDR3 region has 15 residues. The germline CDR1 and CDR2 sequences are GTSNPN and SVGIG (reference sequence). J gave up 4 bases and V 1 base, and 3 bases lay outside the gene matches. The rearrangement joins TRBV30 to TRBJ2-7; 14 positions agree with TRBD2. The material sequenced was blood, taken from a patient who underwent chemoradiotherapy. This TCR was recovered from a human donor with HPV-associated anogenital cancer. In DNA, the CDR3 is TGTGCCTGGAGTGCGGGACTAGCGGGAGTGTACGAGCAGTACTTC. Translation: CAWSAGLAGVYEQYF.